Following are 18 T cell receptor beta chains from one sample sequenced in a study of molecular identifiers for immune sequencing clone quantification. TCRdb re-derived calls from the PCR reads in MiXCR, one entry per CDR3 protein. The repertoire holds more than 450,000 distinct CDR3 sequences, with approximately 25% as singletons. What was sequenced was naive CD8+ T cells from blood, with Jurkat cell RNA spiked in. The subset: FACS-sorted CD8+CD4-CCR7+CD45RA+ naive T cells. All receptors come from a human donor in good health. Some libraries in this study had Jurkat cell RNA spiked in.

This clonotype was detected only a few times. CDR3 sequence reads: CASSTNSGQGDEQFF. CDR3 DNA sequence: TGTGCCAGCTCAACAAACTCGGGACAGGGCGATGAGCAGTTCTTC. V gene TRBV18 combines with J gene TRBJ2-1; TRBD1 aligns across 9 bases. CDR3 length equals 15 residues. CDR1 is KGHSH, CDR2 LQKENI, per germline. With 5 bases clipped from V and 8 bases from J, the junction kept 10 bases outside the gene matches.

This clonotype was counted between two and nine times. The CDR3 protein is CASSQDFSGRRTDTQYF. In nucleotides, the CDR3 is TGCGCCAGCAGCCAAGATTTTTCGGGGAGAAGGACAGATACGCAGTATTTT. The chain links TRBV4-1 to TRBJ2-3; the D gene is possibly TRBD2 (5 bases). Germline CDR1 MGHRA, CDR2 YSYEKL. V lost 0 bases, J lost 3 bases, and 16 bases lay in between. The CDR3 runs to 17 residues.

Worth noting for this clonotype: A much larger clone lies a single base off, so this may be a read error. The chain couples TRBV5-6 to TRBJ1-1, with D unresolved. The CDR3 runs to 13 residues. Germline lookup yields CDR1 SGHDT and CDR2 YYEEEE. With 2 bases removed from V and 1 base from J, the gap between germline ends came to 6 bases. The CDR3 reads CASSFVANTEAFF. In DNA, the CDR3 is TGTGCCAGCAGCTTTGTAGCGAACACTGAAGCTTTCTTT. The entire variable domain, with the rest obtained from reference TRBV5-6 and TRBJ1-1, is as follows: DAGVTQSPTHLIKTRGQQVTLRCSPKSGHDTVSWYQQALGQGPQFIFQYYEEEERQRGNFPDRFSGHQFPNYSSELNVNALLLGDSALYLCASSFVANTEAFFGQGTRLTVV.

The chain recombines TRBV12-3 or TRBV12-4 with TRBJ1-2; D gene uncertain. The V gene lost 3 bases and the J gene lost 4 bases, with 12 bases spanning the gap. The CDR3 is made up of 14 amino acids. The CDR3 here is CASSFGGMGYGYTF. Here the CDR3 DNA reads TGTGCCAGCAGTTTTGGAGGAATGGGCTATGGCTACACCTTC.

This clonotype was seen a handful of times. The chain is built from TRBV4-3 and TRBJ2-7, with D possibly being TRBD1 (6 bases). V was pared by 0 bases and J by 2 bases, with 11 bases between. The CDR3 contains 15 residues. Germline assignment: CDR1 LGHNA and CDR2 YSLEER. In DNA, the CDR3 is TGCGCCAGCAGCCAAGATAGGGACAAGCCCTACGAGCAGTACTTC. It encodes CASSQDRDKPYEQYF.

This clonotype was seen more than once but under ten times. This chain uses TRBV6-5 with TRBJ2-7; weak D call: TRBD2 (5 bases). The CDR3 loop spans 14 amino acids. In germline, CDR1 is MNHEY, CDR2 SVGAGI. Trimming took off 4 bases at V and 4 bases at J, with 14 bases between the two ends. The CDR3 is CASSSGGDLYEQYF. In nucleotides, the CDR3 is TGTGCCAGCAGTTCCGGAGGTGACTTATACGAGCAGTACTTC.

This clonotype was counted only a few times. The rearrangement links TRBV30 to TRBJ2-7; 10 bases map to TRBD1. The CDR3 consists of 13 residues. Germline-derived CDR1 and CDR2 are GTSNPN and SVGIG (reference sequence). J lost 6 bases, V lost 1 base, and 3 bases had no gene match. CDR3: CAWSEGQGLEQYF. CDR3 nucleotide sequence: TGTGCCTGGAGTGAGGGACAGGGGCTCGAGCAGTACTTC.

The chain employs TRBV28 and TRBJ2-7, with TRBD2 as a possible D gene (5 bases). Germline CDR1 MDHEN, CDR2 SYDVKM. With 4 bases removed from V and 5 bases from J, the gap between germline ends came to 12 bases. This CDR3 spans 13 amino acids. The CDR3 sequence: CASSSYTRDEQYF. The CDR3 region has the DNA TGTGCCAGCAGTTCCTATACTAGAGACGAGCAGTACTTC.

This clonotype was seen at least ten times. The rearrangement links TRBV5-6 to TRBJ1-1; perhaps TRBD1 as D (5 bases). Germline lookup yields CDR1 SGHDT and CDR2 YYEEEE. Trimming took 1 base from V and 4 from J, leaving 14 bases between them. This CDR3 is built from 15 residues. The CDR3 here is CASSLYFGGFTEAFF. The CDR3, as DNA: TGTGCCAGCAGCTTGTATTTCGGGGGTTTCACTGAAGCTTTCTTT. Variable domain in full (rest from reference TRBV5-6 and TRBJ1-1): DAGVTQSPTHLIKTRGQQVTLRCSPKSGHDTVSWYQQALGQGPQFIFQYYEEEERQRGNFPDRFSGHQFPNYSSELNVNALLLGDSALYLCASSLYFGGFTEAFFGQGTRLTVV.

J is TRBJ2-7 and V is TRBV7-9, with TRBD1 identical over 7 bases. The V gene's germline CDR1 is SEHNR and CDR2 FQNEAQ (reference sequence). This CDR3 region has 15 residues. J gave up 1 base and V 9 bases, and 12 bases lay outside the gene matches. This CDR3 reads CAREKQGPYSYEQYF. For the CDR3, the DNA is TGTGCCAGGGAAAAACAGGGGCCGTATTCCTACGAGCAGTACTTC.

The rearrangement links TRBV4-3 to TRBJ2-7, with 8 bases fitting TRBD2. Per the germline V gene, CDR1 is LGHNA and CDR2 is YSLEER. The trim removed 0 bases at V and 1 base at J, leaving 5 bases unmatched. The CDR3 covers 16 residues. CDR3 sequence reads: CASSQDRGGRSYEQYF. DNA of the CDR3: TGCGCCAGCAGCCAAGATCGTGGCGGGAGGTCCTACGAGCAGTACTTC.

This clonotype was seen more than once but under ten times. CDR3 DNA sequence: TGTGCCAGCAGGACCGGGGACCCAAAAGCTTTCTTT. This translates into CASRTGDPKAFF. This chain uses TRBV12-3 or TRBV12-4 with TRBJ1-1; D is possibly TRBD1 (5 bases). This CDR3 is built from 12 residues. Between the trimmed V and J ends, which lost 6 bases and 9 bases, there was a span of 14 bases.

The chain couples TRBV27 to TRBJ2-7; 7 bases align to TRBD1. Germline-derived CDR1 and CDR2 are MNHEY and SMNVEV (reference sequence). This CDR3 comprises 14 residues. After removal of 5 bases from V and 5 bases from J, the junction contained 9 bases not matched to a gene. The CDR3, as DNA: TGTGCCAGCAGTCCCTCGACAGGGTACAACGAGCAGTACTTC. Its protein is CASSPSTGYNEQYF.

The gene calls are TRBV9 and TRBJ2-1; TRBD1 might be the D (6 bases). The CDR3 covers 13 residues. Germline lookup yields CDR1 SGDLS and CDR2 YYNGEE. V was trimmed by 4 bases and J by 6 bases, leaving 11 bases between them. In DNA form, the CDR3 reads TGTGCCAGCAGCCCCGGACAGCCCAATGAGCAGTTCTTC. This codes for CASSPGQPNEQFF.

The chain carries TRBV12-3 or TRBV12-4 and TRBJ2-2; 9 bases are a match to TRBD2. The length of the CDR3 is 15 residues. J lost 0 bases, V lost 6 bases, and 2 bases had no gene match. The CDR3 coding sequence is TGTGCCAGCAGAGTAGCGGGGGCGAACACCGGGGAGCTGTTTTTT. Amino acid sequence: CASRVAGANTGELFF.

In regard to this clonotype: It may be a read error: a sequence one base away is much more abundant. J is TRBJ2-7 and V is TRBV6-2 or TRBV6-3; 9 nucleotides line up with TRBD1. The germline V gene has CDR1 MNHEY and CDR2 SVGEGT. This CDR3 region has 13 residues. The CDR3 region is CAGSRGTGNEQYF. The CDR3 DNA reads as TGTGCCGGCAGTCGGGGGACAGGGAACGAGCAGTACTTC.

The chain employs TRBV18 and TRBJ2-7, with 7 bases aligning to TRBD1. Germline assignment: CDR1 KGHSH and CDR2 LQKENI. The CDR3 runs 16 residues. Trimming removed 0 bases from V and 5 bases from J; junction bases left unmatched: 10. CDR3 sequence: CASSPPPGQARDEQYF. The CDR3 DNA is TGTGCCAGCTCACCACCCCCAGGACAGGCCCGGGACGAGCAGTACTTC. The full variable domain, rest sourced from reference TRBV18 and TRBJ2-7, is NAGVMQNPRHLVRRRGQEARLRCSPMKGHSHVYWYRQLPEEGLKFMVYLQKENIIDESGMPKERFSAEFPKEGPSILRIQQVVRGDSAAYFCASSPPPGQARDEQYFGPGTRLTVT.

The genes are TRBV7-3 and TRBJ1-1; 8 positions match TRBD1. The CDR3 sequence is 15 residues long. The germline V gene encodes CDR1 SGHTA and CDR2 FQGTGA. V lost 6 bases, J lost 3 bases, and 9 bases stayed unmatched. In DNA, the CDR3 is TGTGCCAGCAGTTCGAGACAGGGGATGGACACTGAAGCTTTCTTT. Protein product: CASSSRQGMDTEAFF.